This note documents a single TCR beta chain sequence. Antigen specificity is unknown. A much larger clone differs by one base, so this may be a read error. CDR1 is MNHNS and CDR2 is SASEGT in the germline V gene. The CDR3 runs to 16 residues. Amplification yielded TCR beta CDR3 regions, with RNA transcripts as the source. During a first-round RT-PCR of the TCR CDR3, the HTBI primer set was used. Using its own MiXCR run on the multiplex PCR reads, TCRdb lists one record per CDR3 protein. The table lists approximately 380,000 distinct CDR3 sequences, under 20% of them singletons. The data derive from a study of T cells in Graves' hyperthyroidism and ophthalmopathy. Broader study findings: Ophthalmopathy got predicted by the model a median about six months before its onset.

The sequence came from a man between 18 and 29 years old with Graves' ophthalmopathy. This chain connects TRBV6-1 to TRBJ2-3, with no clear D. Specimen: blood. The CDR3 DNA follows: TGTGCCTGCAGTGAAGCTCGGCTGGCGGGCACAGATACGCAGTATTTT. Translated, it gives CACSEARLAGTDTQYF.